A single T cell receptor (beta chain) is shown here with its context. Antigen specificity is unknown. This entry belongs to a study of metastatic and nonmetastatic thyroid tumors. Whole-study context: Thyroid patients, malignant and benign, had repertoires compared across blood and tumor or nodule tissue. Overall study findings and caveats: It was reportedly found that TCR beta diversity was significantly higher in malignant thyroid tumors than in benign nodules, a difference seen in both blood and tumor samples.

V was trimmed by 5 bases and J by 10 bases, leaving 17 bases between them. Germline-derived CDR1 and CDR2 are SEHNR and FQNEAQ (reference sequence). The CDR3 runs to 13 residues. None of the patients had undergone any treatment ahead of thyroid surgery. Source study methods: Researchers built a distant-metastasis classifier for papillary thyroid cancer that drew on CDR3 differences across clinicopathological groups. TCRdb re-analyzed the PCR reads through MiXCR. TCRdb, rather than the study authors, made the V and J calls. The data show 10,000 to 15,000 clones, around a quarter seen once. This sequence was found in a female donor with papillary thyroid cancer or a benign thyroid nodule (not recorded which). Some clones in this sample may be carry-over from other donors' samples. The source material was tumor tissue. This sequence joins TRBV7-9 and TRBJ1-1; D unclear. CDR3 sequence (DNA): TGTGCCAGCAGCCCCGGCCGTTACATGGGAGCTTTCTTT. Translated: CASSPGRYMGAFF.